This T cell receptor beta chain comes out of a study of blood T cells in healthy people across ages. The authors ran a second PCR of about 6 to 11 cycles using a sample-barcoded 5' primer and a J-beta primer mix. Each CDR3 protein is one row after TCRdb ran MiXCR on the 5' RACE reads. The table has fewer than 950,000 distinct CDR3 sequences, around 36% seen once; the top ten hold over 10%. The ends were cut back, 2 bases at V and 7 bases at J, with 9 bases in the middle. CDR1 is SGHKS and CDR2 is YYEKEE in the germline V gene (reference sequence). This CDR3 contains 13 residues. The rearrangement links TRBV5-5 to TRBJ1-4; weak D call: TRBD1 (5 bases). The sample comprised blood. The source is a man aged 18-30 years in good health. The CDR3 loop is CASSFGTAEKLFF. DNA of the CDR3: TGTGCCAGCAGCTTCGGGACTGCTGAAAAACTGTTTTTT.